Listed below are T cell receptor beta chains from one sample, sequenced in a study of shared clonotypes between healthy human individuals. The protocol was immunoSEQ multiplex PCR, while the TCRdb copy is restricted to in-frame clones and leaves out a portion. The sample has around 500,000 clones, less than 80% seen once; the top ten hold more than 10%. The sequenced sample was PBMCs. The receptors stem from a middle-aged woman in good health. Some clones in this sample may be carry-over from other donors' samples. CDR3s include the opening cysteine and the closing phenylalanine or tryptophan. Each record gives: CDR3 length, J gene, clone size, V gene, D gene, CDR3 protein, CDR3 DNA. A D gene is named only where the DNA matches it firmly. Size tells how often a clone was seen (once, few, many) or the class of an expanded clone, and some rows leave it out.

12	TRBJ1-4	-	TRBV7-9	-	CASSLSNEKLFF	TGTGCCAGCAGCTTATCTAATGAAAAACTGTTTTTT
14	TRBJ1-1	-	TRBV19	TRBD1	CASRRQGMNTEAFF	TGTGCCAGTAGGAGACAGGGAATGAACACTGAAGCTTTCTTT
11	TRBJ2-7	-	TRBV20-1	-	CSALQGYEQYF	TGCAGTGCTCTACAGGGTTACGAGCAGTACTTC
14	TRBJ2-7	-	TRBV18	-	CASSPLGTAYEQYF	TGTGCCAGCTCACCATTAGGAACAGCCTACGAGCAGTACTTC
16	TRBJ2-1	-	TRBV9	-	CASSVGIADSYNEQFF	TGTGCCAGCAGCGTAGGCATAGCGGACTCCTACAATGAGCAGTTCTTC
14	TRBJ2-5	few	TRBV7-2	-	CASLPRAGAETQYF	TGTGCCAGCCTCCCCCGCGCGGGGGCGGAGACCCAGTACTTC
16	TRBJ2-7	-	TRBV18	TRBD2	CASSPATSGRLHEQYF	TGTGCCAGCTCACCGGCGACTAGCGGGAGGCTCCACGAGCAGTACTTC
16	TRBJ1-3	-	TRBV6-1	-	CASSDSMGDPGNTIYF	TGTGCCAGCAGTGATTCTATGGGGGATCCGGGAAACACCATATATTTT
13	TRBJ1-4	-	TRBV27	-	CASSFRVGEKLFF	TGTGCCAGCAGTTTCCGGGTTGGGGAAAAACTGTTTTTT
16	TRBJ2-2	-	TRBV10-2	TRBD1	CASRPGTGWGASELFF	TGCGCCAGCAGGCCCGGGACAGGTTGGGGGGCTTCGGAGCTGTTTTTT
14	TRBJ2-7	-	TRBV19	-	CASSPGLLSYEQYF	TGTGCCAGTAGTCCGGGACTTCTTTCCTACGAGCAGTACTTC
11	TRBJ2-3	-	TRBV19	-	CASSIEDTQYF	TGTGCCAGTAGTATAGAAGATACGCAGTATTTT
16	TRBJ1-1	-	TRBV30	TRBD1	CAWSPVGTGMNTEAFF	TGTGCCTGGAGCCCCGTGGGGACAGGCATGAACACTGAAGCTTTCTTT
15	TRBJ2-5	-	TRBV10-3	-	CAISESGGGQETQYF	TGTGCCATCAGTGAGTCGGGAGGGGGCCAAGAGACCCAGTACTTC
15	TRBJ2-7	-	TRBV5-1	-	CASSLGQGGAYEQYF	TGCGCCAGCAGCTTGGGGCAGGGTGGGGCCTACGAGCAGTACTTC
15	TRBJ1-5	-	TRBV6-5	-	CASSSLKVPNQPQHF	TGTGCCAGCAGTTCCCTCAAAGTTCCCAATCAGCCCCAGCATTTT
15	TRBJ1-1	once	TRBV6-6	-	CASSYSGPRNTEAFF	TGTGCCAGCAGTTACTCGGGTCCGAGAAACACTGAAGCTTTCTTT
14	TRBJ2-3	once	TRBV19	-	CASSIDRTVDTQYF	TGTGCCAGTAGTATAGATCGGACCGTAGATACGCAGTATTTT
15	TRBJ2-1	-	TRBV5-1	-	CASSFREARGNEQFF	TGCGCCAGCAGCTTTCGGGAGGCCAGGGGCAATGAGCAGTTCTTC
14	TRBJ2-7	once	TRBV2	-	CASSDGYLSYEQYF	TGTGCCAGCAGCGATGGGTACCTCTCCTACGAGCAGTACTTC
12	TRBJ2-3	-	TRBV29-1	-	CSVEVVVDTQYF	TGCAGCGTTGAAGTGGTGGTGGATACGCAGTATTTT
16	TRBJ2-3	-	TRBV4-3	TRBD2	CASSATSGRWIDTQYF	TGCGCCAGCAGCGCGACTAGCGGGAGGTGGATAGATACGCAGTATTTT
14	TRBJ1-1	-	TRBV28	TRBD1	CASSPQGWDTEAFF	TGTGCCAGCAGTCCACAGGGGTGGGACACTGAAGCTTTCTTT
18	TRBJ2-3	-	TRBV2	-	CASHDLTSRGGRTDTQYF	TGTGCCAGCCATGACCTTACCTCACGGGGCGGGCGCACAGATACGCAGTATTTT
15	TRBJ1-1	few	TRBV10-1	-	CARNGTANENTEAFF	TGCGCCAGGAACGGGACCGCGAATGAGAACACTGAAGCTTTCTTT
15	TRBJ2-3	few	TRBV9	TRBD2	CASSALAGGSDTQYF	TGTGCCAGCAGCGCTCTAGCGGGAGGTTCAGATACGCAGTATTTT